Listed here are 24 T cell receptor beta chains from one sample, sequenced in a study of human T cells and chemical hapten exposure. The time point was: pre-sensitization, week 0. As to treatment: therapeutic diphenylcyclopropenone sensitization with weekly scalp DPC. TCRdb called the RACE reads again in MiXCR, with one record for every CDR3 protein. Of 250,000 or so distinct CDR3 sequences in the sample, roughly 8% were seen once. The source was whole blood, collected in connection with sensitization to the hapten diphenylcyclopropenone (DPC). All receptors come from a man aged 18 to 29 with alopecia areata. Some clones in this sample may be carry-over from other donors' samples.

This clonotype was recorded a few times. This sequence joins TRBV3-1 and TRBJ2-7; D is possibly TRBD1 (5 bases). V was shortened by 0 bases and J by 2 bases, with 11 bases between the two germline ends. This CDR3 region has 15 residues. CDR1 is LGHDT and CDR2 is YNNKEL in the germline V gene (reference sequence). The CDR3 reads CASSQEPGPTYEQYF. Here the CDR3 DNA reads TGTGCCAGCAGCCAAGAACCAGGGCCAACCTACGAGCAGTACTTC.

The chain recombines TRBV10-3 with TRBJ2-3; the match to TRBD2 covers 11 bases. Germline V gene sequence: CDR1 ENHRY, CDR2 SYGVKD. J lost 8 bases, V lost 6 bases, and 7 bases had no gene match. CDR3 length: 14 amino acids. The CDR3 loop reads CAIRPGLAGGTQYF. CDR3 bases: TGTGCCATCAGGCCCGGACTAGCGGGTGGTACGCAGTATTTT.

This clonotype was counted ten times or more. This sequence joins TRBV6-2 or TRBV6-3 and TRBJ1-1, with no clear D. V lost 2 bases and J lost 5, with 9 bases in between. CDR1 and CDR2 from the germline V gene are MNHEY and SVGEGT. The CDR3 is 13 amino acids. CDR3 sequence reads: CASSYTPGTEAFF. The CDR3 DNA sequence: TGTGCCAGCAGTTACACCCCCGGGACTGAAGCTTTCTTT.

The genes are TRBV28 and TRBJ1-5; D is ambiguous. CDR3 size: 15 residues. CDR1 and CDR2 from the germline V gene are MDHEN and SYDVKM. V lost 5 bases and J lost 7, with 18 bases in between. CDR3 bases: TGTGCCAGCAGTCCCCCGGCCCCTGGTAACCAGCCCCAGCATTTT. Protein: CASSPPAPGNQPQHF. Looking up the rest from reference TRBV28 and TRBJ1-5 gives the full variable domain: DVKVTQSSRYLVKRTGEKVFLECVQDMDHENMFWYRQDPGLGLRLIYFSYDVKMKEKGDIPEGYSVSREKKERFSLILESASTNQTSMYLCASSPPAPGNQPQHFGDGTRLSIL.

In its sample, this clonotype was seen a few times. The rearrangement uses TRBV12-3 or TRBV12-4 and TRBJ1-2; D not certain. CDR3 length: 12 residues. V lost 10 bases, J lost 5 bases, and 14 bases lay in between. CDR3 residues: CATTREIYGYTF. CDR3 nucleotides: TGTGCCACCACGAGAGAGATTTATGGCTACACCTTC.

This rearrangement joins TRBV6-2 or TRBV6-3 to TRBJ2-2; 14 bases map to TRBD2. Germline V gives CDR1 MNHEY, CDR2 SVGEGT. The length of the CDR3 is 18 residues. With 6 bases clipped from V and 5 bases from J, the junction kept 11 bases outside the gene matches. The DNA of the CDR3 is TGTGCCAGCAGCCGGACTAGCGGGGGGCGGCTCTATACCGGGGAGCTGTTTTTT. Amino acid sequence: CASSRTSGGRLYTGELFF.

The gene calls are TRBV6-2 or TRBV6-3 and TRBJ2-2; tentative D call: TRBD1 (6 bases). The CDR3 contains 16 residues. Per germline, CDR1 MNHEY and CDR2 SVGEGT. The ends were cut back, 5 bases at V and 2 bases at J, with 15 bases in the middle. CDR3 sequence reads: CASSTDRVRNTGELFF. The CDR3 DNA is TGTGCCAGCAGTACGGACAGAGTCAGAAACACCGGGGAGCTGTTTTTT.

The chain couples TRBV10-1 to TRBJ2-7, with D perhaps matching TRBD2 (5 bases). This CDR3 region has 14 residues. CDR1 is WNHNN, CDR2 SYGVQD, per germline (reference sequence). V lost 4 bases, J lost 3 bases, and 13 bases lay in between. The CDR3 sequence is CASSAQIGGYEQYF. The CDR3 DNA reads as TGCGCCAGCAGTGCTCAAATCGGAGGCTACGAGCAGTACTTC.

This rearrangement joins TRBV2 to TRBJ2-7; D not resolved. The CDR3 has 11 amino acids. Per the germline V gene, CDR1 is SNHLY and CDR2 is FYNNEI. V shed 11 bases and J shed 2 bases, with 10 bases lying between them. The CDR3 sequence is CAGRGPYEQYV. The DNA for the CDR3 is TGTGCCGGACGAGGACCCTACGAGCAGTACGTC.

The gene calls are TRBV4-1 and TRBJ2-1; D uncertain. Trimming took off 0 bases at V and 4 bases at J, with 10 bases between the two ends. The CDR3 is 15 residues long. Germline CDR1 and CDR2: MGHRA and YSYEKL. CDR3 in DNA: TGCGCCAGCAGCCAAGAATGGCAGGTATACAATGAGCAGTTCTTC. Its translation is CASSQEWQVYNEQFF.

This clonotype was observed a handful of times. The rearrangement links TRBV10-3 to TRBJ2-1; 10 bases match TRBD1. With 6 bases clipped from V and 9 bases from J, the junction kept 5 bases outside the gene matches. Germline V gives CDR1 ENHRY, CDR2 SYGVKD. The CDR3 is 13 amino acids. The CDR3 DNA reads as TGTGCCATCAGCAGACAGGGGGCGCTTGAGCAGTTCTTC. Amino acids: CAISRQGALEQFF.

The J gene is TRBJ1-6, the V gene TRBV4-3; D unresolved. The CDR3 is made up of 12 amino acids. Germline values: CDR1 LGHNA, CDR2 YSLEER. Deletions cut 5 bases from V and 8 bases from J, with 7 bases between. The CDR3 region has the DNA TGCGCCAGCAGCAATAGGCATTCACCCCTCCACTTT. Translation: CASSNRHSPLHF.

This clonotype showed up many times. This chain links TRBV7-9 with TRBJ2-1; 9 nucleotides agree with TRBD1. Germline lookup yields CDR1 SEHNR and CDR2 FQNEAQ (reference sequence). J lost 2 bases, V lost 6 bases, and 2 bases had no gene match. The length of the CDR3 is 14 residues. The CDR3: CASRNRGPYNEQFF. The CDR3 nucleotides read TGTGCCAGCAGAAACAGGGGGCCCTACAATGAGCAGTTCTTC.

This clonotype was seen repeatedly, ten times or more. This chain joins TRBV7-2 and TRBJ1-3; D possibly corresponds to TRBD1 (5 bases). This CDR3 is 15 amino acids long. Between the trimmed V and J ends, which lost 3 bases and 9 bases, there was a span of 18 bases. The germline CDR1 and CDR2 sequences are SGHTA and FQGNSA. In DNA, the CDR3 is TGTGCCAGCAGCTTTGGGACCGGATTATCCCCCACCATATATTTT. It specifies CASSFGTGLSPTIYF.

The chain recombines TRBV20-1 with TRBJ1-4, with a weak D call TRBD1 (6 bases). Trimming removed 0 bases at V and 4 bases at J, with 12 bases between. Germline CDR1 and CDR2: DFQATT and SNEGSKA (reference sequence). CDR3 length equals 15 residues. CDR3 in DNA: TGCAGTGCTAGAGATCCGGGACAACTTAATGAAAAACTGTTTTTT. This codes for CSARDPGQLNEKLFF.

The chain combines TRBV12-3 or TRBV12-4 with TRBJ1-3; unclear D gene. V lost 8 bases and J lost 4, with 15 bases in between. The CDR3 is 14 residues long. The CDR3 spells CASQRWGTGNTIYF. The DNA of the CDR3 is TGTGCCAGCCAGAGGTGGGGTACGGGAAACACCATATATTTT.

This clonotype has just one count. This chain uses TRBV25-1 with TRBJ2-5, with 7 bases fitting TRBD1. The CDR3 runs 14 residues. The V gene's germline CDR1 is MGHDK and CDR2 SYGVNS. Trimming removed 6 bases from V and 1 base from J; junction bases left unmatched: 5. CDR3 amino acids: CASSEDRFQETQYF. In DNA, the CDR3 is TGTGCCAGCAGCGAGGACAGGTTCCAAGAGACCCAGTACTTC.

This clonotype has a count of ten or more. The J gene is TRBJ1-1, the V gene TRBV6-2 or TRBV6-3; TRBD1 matches at 7 bases. Germline-derived CDR1 and CDR2 are MNHEY and SVGEGT. With 3 bases clipped from V and 1 base from J, the junction kept 5 bases outside the gene matches. CDR3 length equals 15 residues. CDR3 nucleotides: TGTGCCAGCAGTTATGTTCGACAGGGGAACACTGAAGCTTTCTTT. This sequence encodes CASSYVRQGNTEAFF.

This clonotype was seen repeatedly, ten times or more. J is TRBJ2-1 and V is TRBV6-6; 7 bases agree with TRBD2. Germline lookup yields CDR1 MNHNY and CDR2 SVGAGI (reference sequence). The junction had 17 bases not matched to a gene; V was cut back by 2 bases and J by 7 bases. This CDR3 has 18 amino acids. The CDR3 loop is CASSYRFRVAGVGNEQFF. CDR3 coding DNA: TGTGCCAGCAGTTACCGATTTCGAGTGGCGGGGGTTGGGAATGAGCAGTTCTTC.

This clonotype was observed a few times. The chain has TRBV4-1 and TRBJ1-3; D ambiguous. CDR1 MGHRA and CDR2 YSYEKL come from the germline V gene. CDR3 length: 16 residues. V shed 1 base and J shed 0 bases, with 10 bases lying between them. CDR3: CASSQGVGYSGNTIYF. CDR3 bases: TGCGCCAGCAGCCAAGGGGTAGGGTACTCTGGAAACACCATATATTTT.

In this sample, this clonotype turned up many times. The V call is TRBV29-1, the J call TRBJ2-3; D is unresolved. Trimming removed 4 bases from V and 2 bases from J, with 10 bases in between. The germline gives CDR1 SQVTM, CDR2 ANQGSEA. The CDR3 contains 13 residues. The CDR3 spells CSVVPGLTDTQYF. The CDR3 nucleotides are TGCAGCGTTGTCCCCGGTCTCACAGATACGCAGTATTTT.

This clonotype was seen a few times. The V gene is TRBV7-7, the J gene TRBJ2-1, with a possible D match to TRBD1 (6 bases). The CDR3 consists of 15 residues. From germline, CDR1 is SSHAT and CDR2 FNYEAQ (reference sequence). Between the trimmed V and J ends, which lost 1 base and 3 bases, there was a span of 10 bases. CDR3 bases: TGTGCCAGCAGCTTAGAACAGGGCCACTACAATGAGCAGTTCTTC. It is translated as CASSLEQGHYNEQFF.

The chain links TRBV5-1 to TRBJ2-5, with 10 nucleotides matching TRBD2. Looked up from germline, CDR1 is SGHRS and CDR2 is YFSETQ. This CDR3 has 17 amino acids. Trimming at V came to 2 bases and at J to 5 bases, leaving 12 bases not matched to a gene. This CDR3 reads CASSFGGTSVTEETQYF. The CDR3 bases are TGCGCCAGCAGCTTTGGGGGGACTAGCGTTACTGAGGAGACCCAGTACTTC.

This clonotype was counted between two and nine times. This rearrangement joins TRBV6-5 to TRBJ1-1, with a weak D call TRBD1 (6 bases). This CDR3 spans 13 amino acids. Germline lookup yields CDR1 MNHEY and CDR2 SVGAGI. The CDR3 spells CASGRGGNTEAFF. Here the CDR3 DNA reads TGTGCTAGCGGGAGAGGGGGGAACACTGAAGCTTTCTTT.